This T cell receptor (beta chain) originates from a study of human T cells and chemical hapten exposure. Study-level background: TCR yield per sample varied, mainly due to pooled library volumes. Findings and caveats of the study: The study found expanded TCRs formed significantly more large CDR3 similarity clusters than controls.

On this clonotype itself: Its antigen is still unknown.

Specified time point: patch test 1, 2 weeks after DPC sensitization. Treatment in this sample: therapeutic diphenylcyclopropenone sensitization with weekly scalp DPC. Each patch-test visit's blood sample preceded patch application. Alopecia patients deemed DPC-suitable, aged 18 to 70, excluding pregnancy. Using its own MiXCR run on the RACE reads, TCRdb lists one record per CDR3 protein. Among some 350,000 distinct CDR3 sequences listed, 6% to 8.5% were seen once. Deletions cut 1 base from V and 4 bases from J, with 7 bases between. The CDR3 is 12 residues long. Germline CDR1 reads DFQATT; CDR2 reads SNEGSKA (reference sequence).

The rearrangement uses TRBV20-1 and TRBJ1-2; D unclear. The sample consisted of whole blood, taken in connection with sensitization to the hapten diphenylcyclopropenone (DPC). The TCR originated in a woman under 30 with alopecia areata. Some clones in this sample may be carry-over from other donors' samples. In DNA form, the CDR3 reads TGCAGTGCTAGAGTAGGGATCTATGGCTACACCTTC. Protein: CSARVGIYGYTF.